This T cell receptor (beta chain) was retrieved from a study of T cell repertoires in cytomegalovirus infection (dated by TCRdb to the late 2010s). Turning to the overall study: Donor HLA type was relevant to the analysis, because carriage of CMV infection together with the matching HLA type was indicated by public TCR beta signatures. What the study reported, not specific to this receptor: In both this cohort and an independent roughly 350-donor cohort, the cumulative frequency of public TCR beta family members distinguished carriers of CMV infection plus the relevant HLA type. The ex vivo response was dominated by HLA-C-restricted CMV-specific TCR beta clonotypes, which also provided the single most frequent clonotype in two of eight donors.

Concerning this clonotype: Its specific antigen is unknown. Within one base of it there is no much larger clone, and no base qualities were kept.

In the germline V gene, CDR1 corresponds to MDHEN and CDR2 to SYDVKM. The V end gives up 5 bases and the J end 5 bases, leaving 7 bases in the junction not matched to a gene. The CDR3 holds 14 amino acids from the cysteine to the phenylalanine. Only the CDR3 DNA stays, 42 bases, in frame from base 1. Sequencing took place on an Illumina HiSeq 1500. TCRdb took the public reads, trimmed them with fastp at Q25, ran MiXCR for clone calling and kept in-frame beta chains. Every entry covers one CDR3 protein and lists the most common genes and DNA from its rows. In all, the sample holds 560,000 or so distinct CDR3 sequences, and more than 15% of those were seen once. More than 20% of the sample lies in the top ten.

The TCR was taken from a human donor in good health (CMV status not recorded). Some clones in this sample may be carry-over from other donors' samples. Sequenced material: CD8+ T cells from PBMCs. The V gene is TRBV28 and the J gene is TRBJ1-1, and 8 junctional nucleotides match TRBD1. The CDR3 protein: CASSRRTGRTEAFF. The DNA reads TGTGCCAGCAGTCGACGGACAGGGAGGACTGAAGCTTTCTTT.